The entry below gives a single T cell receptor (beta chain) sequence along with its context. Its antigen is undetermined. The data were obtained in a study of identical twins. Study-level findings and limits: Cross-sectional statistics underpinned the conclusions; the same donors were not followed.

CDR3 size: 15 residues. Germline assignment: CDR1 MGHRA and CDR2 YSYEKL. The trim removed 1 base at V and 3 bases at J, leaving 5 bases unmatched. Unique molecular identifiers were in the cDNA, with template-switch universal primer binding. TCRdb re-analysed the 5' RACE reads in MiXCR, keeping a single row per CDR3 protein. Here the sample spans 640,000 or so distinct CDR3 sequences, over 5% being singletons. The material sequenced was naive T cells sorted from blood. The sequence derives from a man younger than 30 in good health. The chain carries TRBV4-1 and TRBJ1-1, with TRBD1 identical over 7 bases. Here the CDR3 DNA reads TGCGCCAGCAGCCAAGTGACAGGGTCGTACACTGAAGCTTTCTTT. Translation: CASSQVTGSYTEAFF.